Below are 9 T cell receptor beta chains sequenced from a single sample in a study of OX40 agonist ivuxolimab in advanced cancers. The library was built by means of the immunoSEQ multiplex PCR assay. Here the immuneACCESS table is served through TCRdb, limited to in-frame sequences with V and J called. Missing clones are a known gap in these copies; in checked studies unresolved V genes cover under half, and the rest lacks a known reason. This sample holds nearly 80,000 clones; about four fifths were observed only once. The ten largest clones capture just under 25% of the sample. Specimen: CD4+ or CD8+ T cells sorted from blood, collected in a trial of the OX40 agonist ivuxolimab. The receptor set was obtained from an adult with an advanced solid tumor such as melanoma, head and neck, liver or kidney cancer.

V and J are TRBV18 and TRBJ1-5, with a possible D match to TRBD1 (6 bases). The CDR3 contains 14 residues. The ends were cut back, 1 base at V and 6 bases at J, with 10 bases in the middle. In germline, CDR1 is KGHSH, CDR2 LQKENI. CDR3 residues: CASSPQGTPQPQHF. CDR3 in DNA: TGTGCCAGCTCACCACAAGGGACACCTCAGCCCCAGCATTTT.

This rearrangement joins TRBV6-5 to TRBJ1-2; no firm D call. CDR1 MNHEY and CDR2 SVGAGI come from the germline V gene. This CDR3 spans 11 amino acids. V lost 6 bases and J 2 bases, leaving 4 bases between the germline ends. Here the CDR3 reads CASRKNYGYTF. The CDR3 bases are TGTGCCAGCAGGAAGAACTATGGCTACACCTTC.

The genes are TRBV15 and TRBJ1-6; D uncertain. The CDR3 totals 14 residues. V lost 0 bases, J lost 7 bases, and 7 bases lay in between. CDR1 and CDR2 (germline): LNHNV, YYDKDF (reference sequence). The CDR3 loop is CATSRDKGNSPLHF. DNA for the CDR3: TGTGCCACCAGCAGAGATAAAGGGAATTCACCCCTCCACTTT. Supplemented by reference TRBV15 and TRBJ1-6, the full variable domain reads DAMVIQNPRYQVTQFGKPVTLSCSQTLNHNVMYWYQQKSSQAPKLLFHYYDKDFNNEADTPDNFQSRRPNTSFCFLDIRSPGLGDTAMYLCATSRDKGNSPLHFGNGTRLTVT.

The rearrangement uses TRBV6-5 and TRBJ2-1, with D hard to call. The CDR3 loop spans 14 amino acids. The germline gives CDR1 MNHEY, CDR2 SVGAGI. V gave up 6 bases and J gave up 9 bases, with 18 bases separating them. The CDR3 is CASSEGDRTTEQFF. The CDR3, as DNA: TGTGCCAGCAGCGAAGGTGATCGCACCACTGAGCAGTTCTTC.

V gene TRBV6-6 combines with J gene TRBJ2-5, with D maybe TRBD1 (5 bases). V lost 2 bases to trimming and J lost 7 bases, with 11 bases between them. This CDR3 contains 13 residues. Germline CDR1 and CDR2: MNHNY and SVGAGI (reference sequence). The CDR3 reads CASSYTTDTTQYF. The CDR3 DNA is TGTGCCAGCAGTTACACCACGGACACGACCCAGTACTTC.

The chain employs TRBV19 and TRBJ1-5; maybe TRBD1 (6 bases). Trimming removed 5 bases from V and 5 bases from J, with 13 bases in between. The CDR3 runs to 14 residues. Germline values: CDR1 LNHDA, CDR2 SQIVND (reference sequence). This CDR3 is CASSSTGRDQPQHF. The CDR3 nucleotides read TGTGCCAGTAGTTCTACAGGGAGGGATCAGCCCCAGCATTTT.

This clone was seen a single time. The chain couples TRBV6-5 to TRBJ1-1; D gene unclear. The CDR3 has 15 residues. Germline-derived CDR1 and CDR2 are MNHEY and SVGAGI. V was shortened by 4 bases and J by 1 base, with 13 bases between the two germline ends. The CDR3 spells CASSSQTEGNTEAFF. The CDR3 DNA follows: TGTGCCAGCAGTTCCCAGACCGAGGGGAACACTGAAGCTTTCTTT.

Only one count was recorded for this clone. The chain carries TRBV21-1 and TRBJ2-5; the table gives TRBD1 as D, unverified against the DNA. TRBV21-1 is a listed pseudogene. CDR3 length: 16 amino acids. The CDR3 DNA reads TGTGCCAGCAGCAAAGCCGCCGGGACAGCCCCAGAGGAGCAGTACTTC. Its protein product is CASSKAAGTAPEEQYF.

J is TRBJ2-2 and V is TRBV5-1, with 9 bases aligning to TRBD2. Germline CDR1 and CDR2: SGHRS and YFSETQ. Trimming removed 3 bases from V and 1 base from J; junction bases left unmatched: 7. The CDR3 runs to 17 residues. The DNA for the CDR3 is TGCGCCAGCAGCTATCTTTTTAGCGGGAGGAACACCGGGGAGCTGTTTTTT. This gives the protein CASSYLFSGRNTGELFF.